The 17 T cell receptor beta chains below all came from one sample that was sequenced in a study of read filtering for tumor transcriptome and immune sequencing. From 300 to 400 ng of RNA, a library with molecular barcoded alpha/delta and beta/gamma adaptors was made. TCRdb independently ran MiXCR on the reads; one entry per CDR3 protein. Counted here are fewer than 30,000 distinct CDR3 sequences, less than 25% occurring once; the ten biggest clones make up 15% to 20%. The specimen sequenced was a population of CD138-negative cells sorted from bone marrow. These receptors were taken from a donor aged 40 or older with multiple myeloma.

This clonotype was seen many times. A much larger clone sits a single nucleotide away, making a read error possible. Here the CDR3 omits its conserved ending phenylalanine or tryptophan, so a read error is the likely source. The chain couples TRBV6-2 or TRBV6-3 to TRBJ2-1; D not certain. V was pared by 2 bases and J by 8 bases, with 4 bases between. The CDR3 runs to 11 residues. The germline CDR1 and CDR2 sequences are MNHEY and SVGEGT. The CDR3 sequence is CASSYPDEQFL. The CDR3 bases are TGTGCCAGCAGTTACCCGGATGAGCAGTTCCTC.

Ten or more counts support this clonotype. CDR3 protein: CASSLEFGVAGELFF. The CDR3 DNA follows: TGTGCCAGCAGCTTAGAGTTCGGGGTCGCCGGGGAGCTGTTTTTT. V is TRBV11-2 and J is TRBJ2-2, with D possibly TRBD2 on 5 matching bases. This CDR3 is built from 15 residues. Trimming removed 0 bases from V and 6 bases from J, with 11 bases in between. Germline CDR1 and CDR2: SGHAT and FQNNGV. The full variable domain, with the rest looked up from reference TRBV11-2 and TRBJ2-2, is EAGVAQSPRYKIIEKRQSVAFWCNPISGHATLYWYQQILGQGPKLLIQFQNNGVVDDSQLPKDRFSAERLKGVDSTLKIQPAKLEDSAVYLCASSLEFGVAGELFFGEGSRLTVL.

This chain uses TRBV29-1 with TRBJ1-3, with D possibly TRBD1 on 6 matching bases. The CDR3 is made up of 13 amino acids. Deletions cut 4 bases from V and 4 bases from J, with 11 bases between. Germline CDR1 reads SQVTM; CDR2 reads ANQGSEA. The CDR3 region has the DNA TGCAGCGTTGCTGGGGGCTCAGGAAACACCATATATTTT. Protein sequence: CSVAGGSGNTIYF.

This clonotype was counted many times. The rearrangement joins TRBV14 to TRBJ2-2; 7 bases fit TRBD2. The CDR3 runs to 16 residues. The ends lost 4 bases at V and 2 bases at J; junction bases unmatched: 7. CDR1 is SGHDN and CDR2 is FVKESK in the germline V gene. CDR3 protein: CASSRISGANTGELFF. CDR3 in DNA: TGTGCCAGCAGCCGGATAAGCGGGGCCAACACCGGGGAGCTGTTTTTT.

The genes are TRBV7-9 and TRBJ1-3, with D tentatively TRBD1 (5 bases). CDR1 SEHNR and CDR2 FQNEAQ come from the germline V gene (reference sequence). Trimming removed 4 bases at V and 0 bases at J, with 13 bases between. This CDR3 spans 16 amino acids. This chain's CDR3 is CASSSLQAVSGNTIYF. CDR3 in DNA: TGTGCCAGCAGCTCCCTACAGGCGGTCTCTGGAAACACCATATATTTT. Variable domain in full (rest from reference TRBV7-9 and TRBJ1-3): DTGVSQNPRHKITKRGQNVTFRCDPISEHNRLYWYRQTLGQGPEFLTYFQNEAQLEKSRLLSDRFSAERPKGSFSTLEIQRTEQGDSAMYLCASSSLQAVSGNTIYFGEGSWLTVV.

This chain uses TRBV28 with TRBJ2-7, with a possible D match to TRBD2 (6 bases). The CDR3 spans 11 residues. CDR1 and CDR2 (germline): MDHEN, SYDVKM. V was shortened by 4 bases and J by 9 bases, with 10 bases between the two germline ends. The CDR3 here is CASSSMGGQYF. CDR3 nucleotide sequence: TGTGCCAGCAGTTCCATGGGGGGGCAGTACTTC.

The CDR3 DNA reads TGTGCCAGCAGCTTAGAGCCGGTAAATCAGCCCCAGCATTTT. Amino acids: CASSLEPVNQPQHF. The chain recombines TRBV11-2 with TRBJ1-5; D unresolved. This CDR3 has 14 amino acids. Per the germline V gene, CDR1 is SGHAT and CDR2 is FQNNGV. V lost 0 bases to trimming and J lost 4 bases, with 7 bases between them.

This clonotype was detected ten times or more. J is TRBJ2-7 and V is TRBV5-4, with 10 bases lining up with TRBD2. CDR3 size: 15 residues. Germline V lookup: CDR1 SGHNT, CDR2 YYREEE (reference sequence). V shed 1 base, J shed 6 bases, and the junction held 7 bases outside the gene matches. CDR3 coding DNA: TGTGCCAGCAGCTTGACTAGCGGGATATCGGGCGAGCAGTACTTC. Translating it yields CASSLTSGISGEQYF.

This clonotype appeared many times. The gene calls are TRBV7-3 and TRBJ2-7; D perhaps matches TRBD2 (6 bases). The CDR3 has 15 amino acids. Trimming removed 4 bases at V and 0 bases at J, with 13 bases between. The germline V gene encodes CDR1 SGHTA and CDR2 FQGTGA. CDR3 region: CASSSQAGPSYEQYF. The CDR3 DNA follows: TGTGCCAGCAGCTCCCAAGCGGGCCCCTCCTACGAGCAGTACTTC.

This chain connects TRBV6-6 to TRBJ2-7; D may be TRBD1 (6 bases). The germline V gene has CDR1 MNHNY and CDR2 SVGAGI (reference sequence). V lost 8 bases and J lost 3, with 11 bases in between. The CDR3 loop spans 12 amino acids. This CDR3 reads CASGQKDYEQYF. The CDR3 nucleotides are TGTGCCAGCGGACAGAAAGACTACGAGCAGTACTTC.

The table lists this clonotype with a few counts. V is TRBV5-1 and J is TRBJ2-2; 7 nucleotides align to TRBD2. This CDR3 has 17 amino acids. Looked up from germline, CDR1 is SGHRS and CDR2 is YFSETQ. V lost 0 bases to trimming and J lost 4 bases; unmatched junction nucleotides: 9. The CDR3 is CASSLAVDSGFTGELFF. The CDR3 DNA reads TGCGCCAGCAGCTTGGCCGTAGATAGCGGGTTCACCGGGGAGCTGTTTTTT.

This clonotype was observed at least ten times. The rearrangement uses TRBV5-4 and TRBJ2-1, with TRBD2 as a possible D gene (5 bases). The length of the CDR3 is 13 residues. Germline lookup yields CDR1 SGHNT and CDR2 YYREEE (reference sequence). V was cut by 3 bases and J by 7 bases, with 11 bases left in between. The CDR3 sequence is CASSSRSGNEQFF. Here the CDR3 DNA reads TGTGCCAGCAGCTCCCGATCGGGAAATGAGCAGTTCTTC.

This clonotype was picked up many times. One junction end disagrees with the germline gene, perhaps due to a read error. The chain has TRBV7-7 and TRBJ2-2; 7 bases agree with TRBD1. Germline V gene lookup returns CDR1 SSHAT and CDR2 FNYEAQ (reference sequence). The CDR3 is 13 amino acids. Written as DNA, the CDR3 is TGTGCTAGCAGCGAAGACAGGGTTGGGGAGCTGTTTTTT. As protein: CASSEDRVGELFF.

Many counts were recorded for this clonotype. The chain joins TRBV29-1 to TRBJ2-1; the match to TRBD2 covers 9 bases. This CDR3 has 12 residues. Germline CDR1 SQVTM, CDR2 ANQGSEA. The trim removed 7 bases at V and 8 bases at J, leaving 6 bases unmatched. CDR3 in amino acids: CSAGTSIHEQFF. In nucleotides, the CDR3 is TGCAGCGCCGGGACTAGCATTCATGAGCAGTTCTTC.

This clonotype was counted at least ten times. The CDR3 nucleotides read TGCAGTGCTAGAGTAGGCGGGGGAAACTACGAGCAGTACTTC. This translates into CSARVGGGNYEQYF. The V call is TRBV20-1, the J call TRBJ2-7, with TRBD2 matching 7 bases. CDR3 length: 14 amino acids. V was pared by 1 base and J by 3 bases, with 6 bases of the junction left unmatched. Germline V gene lookup returns CDR1 DFQATT and CDR2 SNEGSKA (reference sequence).

At least ten counts were recorded for this clonotype. Sequence at one end of the junction differs from germline and may be a read error. V is TRBV6-1 and J is TRBJ2-1; 8 bases are shared with TRBD1. Per germline, CDR1 MNHNS and CDR2 SASEGT. The CDR3 covers 18 residues. The CDR3 bases are TGTGCCAGCAGTAAAGCCGGGACAGGTTCTAGCTCCTACAATGAGCAGTTCTTC. Translating gives CASSKAGTGSSSYNEQFF.

Ten or more counts support this clonotype. V gene TRBV6-5 combines with J gene TRBJ2-2, with a weak D call TRBD2 (5 bases). This CDR3 region has 17 residues. The germline V gene encodes CDR1 MNHEY and CDR2 SVGAGI. The germline V and J ends were trimmed by 0 bases and 1 base, with 12 bases remaining between them. In DNA form, the CDR3 reads TGTGCCAGCAGTTACTCTGGGCTAGCAGTGAACACCGGGGAGCTGTTTTTT. Protein sequence: CASSYSGLAVNTGELFF.